This entry concerns a single T cell receptor (beta chain). The antigen remains undetermined. The germline V gene has CDR1 SGHVS and CDR2 FNYEAQ. The V segment lost 4 bases and the J segment 5 bases; nucleotides outside the gene matches: 11. This CDR3 contains 16 residues. This sample stems from a study of T-cell reconstitution after alpha-beta-depleted transplantation in children. Study observations and caveats: Approximately two months post-transplant, alpha-beta T cells reportedly originated from several hundred expanded graft clones. After transplant, high TCRbeta diversity at day 60 in some patients arose from surviving recipient T cells and thymic progenitors.

A TCRbeta library incorporating unique molecular identifiers was prepared. MiXCR was run by TCRdb on the PCR reads, yielding one entry per CDR3 protein. The sample has 95,000 to 120,000 distinct CDR3 sequences, 6.4% seen once. Here the sequenced sample was PBMCs, mostly from graft donor cells, taken 360 days after TCRalphabeta/CD19-depleted stem cell transplant. The sequence was collected from a male patient between 2 and 10 years old who had a stem cell transplant for acute lymphoblastic leukemia, so the T cells may come from the graft donor. The chain combines TRBV7-6 with TRBJ2-3; 8 nucleotides agree with TRBD2. The CDR3 here is CASSSSGGLAGDTQYF. Here the CDR3 DNA reads TGTGCCAGCAGCTCCTCGGGAGGGCTAGCGGGAGATACGCAGTATTTT.